The rows below give T cell receptor beta chains drawn from one sample of a study of beta chain features in type 1 diabetes. Sequenced by immunoSEQ multiplex PCR; TCRdb stores in-frame clones only, minus some. Counted here are some 290,000 clones, roughly 13% occurring once; the ten biggest clones make up over 0.015%. Input material: naive CD4+ T cells from blood. Every receptor here comes from a man in his thirties or forties with type 1 diabetes. CDR3s include the opening cysteine and the closing phenylalanine or tryptophan. Fields, in order: J gene, V gene, CDR3 protein.

J: TRBJ2-5
V: TRBV7-2
CDR3: CASNLWVGAGTETQYF

J: TRBJ2-7
V: TRBV14
CDR3: CASSQATSGSSYEQYF

J: TRBJ1-2
V: TRBV28
CDR3: CASSPTQGMKNYGYTF

J: TRBJ2-7
V: TRBV11-2
CDR3: CASSYGAFSYEQYF

J: TRBJ2-7
V: TRBV28
CDR3: CASSSGQGAREQYF

J: TRBJ2-5
V: TRBV7-2
CDR3: CASSLGSAKETQYF

J: TRBJ1-1
V: TRBV7-9
CDR3: CASSLTTGLEAFF

J: TRBJ2-5
V: TRBV11-1
CDR3: CASSKTDQETQYF

J: TRBJ2-3
V: TRBV28
CDR3: CASSSEAGTTDTQYF

J: TRBJ2-2
V: TRBV4-2
CDR3: CASSPLSGGLNTGELFF

J: TRBJ2-1
V: TRBV7-3
CDR3: CASSRTSRGNEQFF

J: TRBJ2-5
V: TRBV13
CDR3: CASRYRISGCRETQYF

J: TRBJ2-3
V: TRBV9
CDR3: CASSFLRSDTQYF

J: TRBJ1-1
V: TRBV4-2
CDR3: CASSRSQGDTEAFF

J: TRBJ2-5
V: TRBV10-3
CDR3: CASGAGGEETQYF

J: TRBJ2-3
V: TRBV29-1
CDR3: CSVARLAGGTDTQYF

J: TRBJ2-6
V: TRBV5-1
CDR3: CASSATGWGANVLTF

J: TRBJ2-7
V: TRBV5-1
CDR3: CASSLAGRSSYEQYF

J: TRBJ2-7
V: TRBV6-6
CDR3: CASSRDTYEQYF

J: TRBJ2-5
V: TRBV29-1
CDR3: CSAGSDRGRETQYF

J: TRBJ2-7
V: TRBV19
CDR3: CASSIRTGSDYEQYF

J: TRBJ1-1
V: TRBV30
CDR3: CAWSLIRNTEAFF

J: TRBJ2-1
V: TRBV7-2
CDR3: CASSVHLLGEQFF

J: TRBJ2-1
V: TRBV28
CDR3: CASRGLAGRDSYNEQFF

J: TRBJ2-7
V: TRBV6-1
CDR3: CASSEARSGPYEQYF

J: TRBJ2-7
V: TRBV11-1
CDR3: CASSSRRGLGYEQYF

J: TRBJ2-7
V: TRBV2
CDR3: CASSDQGWYEQYF

J: TRBJ1-1
V: TRBV28
CDR3: CASRFTRQGNTEAFF

J: TRBJ1-1
V: TRBV9
CDR3: CASSDGTPRGAFF

J: TRBJ2-7
V: TRBV7-9
CDR3: CASSFQGRNEQYF

J: TRBJ1-5
V: TRBV28
CDR3: CASSLPLWSNQPQHF

J: TRBJ1-4
V: TRBV10-3
CDR3: CAISEFGRSTNEKLFF

J: TRBJ2-7
V: TRBV15
CDR3: CATSRAREIYEQYF

J: TRBJ2-7
V: TRBV9
CDR3: CASSVGLGISGYEQYF

J: TRBJ2-5
V: TRBV28
CDR3: CASTPLDREKETQYF

J: TRBJ2-5
V: TRBV19
CDR3: CASRTRTEETQYF

J: TRBJ2-7
V: TRBV4-1
CDR3: CASSQDLAGAVYEQYF

J: TRBJ2-7
V: TRBV29-1
CDR3: CSVGTPGSLEQYF

J: TRBJ2-1
V: TRBV9
CDR3: CASSVGGSGRAGYNEQFF

J: TRBJ2-5
V: TRBV18
CDR3: CASSPGSQETQYF

J: TRBJ1-2
V: TRBV14
CDR3: CASSLTGFGDYGYTF

J: TRBJ2-5
V: TRBV12-5
CDR3: CASVPEGAETQYF

J: TRBJ2-7
V: TRBV5-1
CDR3: CASSLAGQGADEQYF

J: TRBJ2-6
V: TRBV19
CDR3: CASTSRRGLPKGANVLTF

J: TRBJ2-7
V: TRBV4-2
CDR3: CASSHSIQGRYEQYF

J: TRBJ1-4
V: TRBV15
CDR3: CATSRGVGQGSTIGEKLFF

J: TRBJ1-2
V: TRBV28
CDR3: CASSTPGESTLNGYTF

J: TRBJ2-7
V: TRBV6-5
CDR3: CASSVREPLEQYF

J: TRBJ1-1
V: TRBV6-1
CDR3: CASRGQGSNPEAFF

J: TRBJ2-7
V: TRBV2
CDR3: CASRAGTYEQYF

J: TRBJ2-1
V: TRBV9
CDR3: CASSVEPKLAGPEQFF

J: TRBJ2-3
V: TRBV7-8
CDR3: CASSAGTSGSISADTQYF

J: TRBJ2-5
V: TRBV9
CDR3: CASSVGPTAEETQYF

J: TRBJ2-5
V: TRBV7-7
CDR3: CASSLVAGEETQYF

J: TRBJ1-5
V: TRBV7-9
CDR3: CASSRGGGQPQHF

J: TRBJ1-2
V: TRBV28
CDR3: CASSFRGLGYTF

J: TRBJ2-5
V: TRBV5-1
CDR3: CASSEQGSETQYF

J: TRBJ1-2
V: TRBV28
CDR3: CASSLGSYGYTF

J: TRBJ1-5
V: TRBV7-2
CDR3: CASSLEQGRVYQPQHF